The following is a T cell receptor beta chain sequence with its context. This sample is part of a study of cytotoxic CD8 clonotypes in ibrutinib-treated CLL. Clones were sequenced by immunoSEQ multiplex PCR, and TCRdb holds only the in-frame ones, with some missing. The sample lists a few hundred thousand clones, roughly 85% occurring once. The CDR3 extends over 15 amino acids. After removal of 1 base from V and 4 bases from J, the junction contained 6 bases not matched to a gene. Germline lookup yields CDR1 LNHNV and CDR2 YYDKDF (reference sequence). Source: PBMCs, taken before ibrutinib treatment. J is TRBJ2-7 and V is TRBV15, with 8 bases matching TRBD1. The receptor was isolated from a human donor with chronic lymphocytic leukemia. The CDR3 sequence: CATSRAGTGVYEQYF. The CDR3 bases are TGTGCCACCAGCAGAGCAGGGACAGGAGTTTACGAGCAGTACTTC.